These 25 T cell receptor beta chains were sequenced from one sample in a study of blood T cell repertoires in COVID-19. Libraries were prepared by immunoSEQ multiplex PCR; TCRdb keeps only in-frame clonotypes and omits some of them. The table lists about 180,000 clones, over 75% of them singletons. The sequencing input was peripheral blood. The receptors stem from a man aged 55 to 70 with acute or convalescent COVID-19.

J is TRBJ2-2 and V is TRBV5-1, with unresolved D. The CDR3 spans 14 residues. Germline-derived CDR1 and CDR2 are SGHRS and YFSETQ. With 4 bases removed from V and 0 bases from J, the gap between germline ends came to 7 bases. CDR3 in DNA: TGCGCCAGCAGCCCCCCGTCGAACACCGGGGAGCTGTTTTTT. It is translated as CASSPPSNTGELFF.

V gene TRBV2 combines with J gene TRBJ2-1, with TRBD2 matching 11 bases. The CDR3 covers 15 residues. The V gene's germline CDR1 is SNHLY and CDR2 FYNNEI. Losses at the gene ends were 6 bases for V and 6 bases for J; bases not matched to a gene: 7. The CDR3 protein is CASSAGTSGFNEQFF. CDR3 bases: TGTGCCAGCAGCGCCGGGACTAGCGGTTTCAATGAGCAGTTCTTC.

The gene calls are TRBV28 and TRBJ1-5; 10 bases align to TRBD1. The length of the CDR3 is 16 residues. The V and J ends lost 2 bases and 7 bases, in that order; junction bases with no gene match: 8. Germline V lookup: CDR1 MDHEN, CDR2 SYDVKM. CDR3 DNA sequence: TGTGCCAGCAGTTTAGACAGGGGGCGAGTGGGGCAGCCCCAGCATTTT. This codes for CASSLDRGRVGQPQHF.

The rearrangement links TRBV2 to TRBJ2-7; 10 bases agree with TRBD1. The length of the CDR3 is 15 residues. Trimming removed 3 bases from V and 3 bases from J; junction bases left unmatched: 5. CDR1 is SNHLY and CDR2 is FYNNEI in the germline V gene. The CDR3 loop reads CASSEGQGYLYEQYF. CDR3 sequence (DNA): TGTGCCAGCAGTGAGGGACAGGGGTATCTCTACGAGCAGTACTTC.

A single count supports this clone. The chain recombines TRBV19 with TRBJ2-6, with 7 bases fitting TRBD1. V trimming: 3 bases; J trimming: 0 bases; junction bases outside the gene matches: 5. This CDR3 contains 17 residues. Germline loops: CDR1 LNHDA, CDR2 SQIVND (reference sequence). CDR3 sequence reads: CASSMEGGHSGANVLTF. The CDR3 DNA reads as TGTGCCAGTAGTATGGAAGGGGGCCACTCTGGGGCCAACGTCCTGACTTTC.

This clone was seen only once. This rearrangement joins TRBV6-4 to TRBJ2-3, with 9 bases identical to TRBD2. The CDR3 runs 15 residues. The trim removed 3 bases at V and 2 bases at J, leaving 3 bases unmatched. The germline CDR1 and CDR2 sequences are MRHNA and SNTAGT. CDR3 nucleotide sequence: TGTGCCAGCAGTGAGGGGACTAGCTTCACAGATACGCAGTATTTT. Amino acid sequence: CASSEGTSFTDTQYF.

This chain joins TRBV10-3 and TRBJ2-3; tentative D call: TRBD2 (5 bases). The germline gives CDR1 ENHRY, CDR2 SYGVKD. The CDR3 contains 14 residues. The V gene lost 4 bases and the J gene lost 0 bases, with 8 bases spanning the gap. The DNA for the CDR3 is TGTGCCATCAGTGCCGGCGGGAGCACAGATACGCAGTATTTT. Translation: CAISAGGSTDTQYF.

CDR3 region: CATSDGVDSLIGYGYTF. The CDR3 DNA reads TGTGCCACCAGTGATGGTGTGGACAGCTTGATCGGGTATGGCTACACCTTC. J is TRBJ1-2 and V is TRBV24-1, with TRBD1 as a possible D gene (6 bases). Germline assignment: CDR1 KGHDR and CDR2 SFDVKD. This CDR3 has 17 residues. The V end lost 3 bases, the J end lost 5 bases, and 21 bases lay between the germline ends.

The chain uses TRBV7-9 and TRBJ1-2, with D possibly TRBD1 on 5 matching bases. The length of the CDR3 is 13 residues. Trimming took off 1 base at V and 13 bases at J, with 16 bases between the two ends. Germline loops: CDR1 SEHNR, CDR2 FQNEAQ (reference sequence). The CDR3 loop is CASSLDPSGTATF. CDR3 nucleotide sequence: TGTGCCAGCAGCTTAGACCCCTCTGGGACTGCCACCTTC.

V is TRBV19 and J is TRBJ2-5, with 10 bases matching TRBD2. The CDR3 extends over 17 amino acids. Germline V gene data show CDR1 as LNHDA and CDR2 as SQIVND (reference sequence). The V and J ends lost 4 bases and 0 bases, in that order; junction bases with no gene match: 8. As DNA, the CDR3 is TGTGCCAGTAGTAAGCCTAGCGGGAGCCGATACCAAGAGACCCAGTACTTC. Translated, it gives CASSKPSGSRYQETQYF. Drawing the rest from reference TRBV19 and TRBJ2-5, the complete variable domain is DGGITQSPKYLFRKEGQNVTLSCEQNLNHDAMYWYRQDPGQGLRLIYYSQIVNDFQKGDIAEGYSVSREKKESFPLTVTSAQKNPTAFYLCASSKPSGSRYQETQYFGPGTRLLVL.

This CDR3 reads CASSLWGQGNNQPQHF. The CDR3 nucleotides are TGTGCCAGCAGTTTATGGGGACAGGGTAACAATCAGCCCCAGCATTTT. The chain combines TRBV28 with TRBJ1-5; 9 nucleotides line up with TRBD1. CDR1 MDHEN and CDR2 SYDVKM come from the germline V gene. With V trimmed by 0 bases and J by 3 bases, 3 bases remained unmatched. This CDR3 has 16 amino acids.

For the CDR3, the DNA is TGTGCCAGCAAAGCGTACAATGAGCAGTTCTTC. As protein: CASKAYNEQFF. This chain uses TRBV6-5 with TRBJ2-1; no firm D call. CDR3 size: 11 residues. V lost 7 bases, J lost 4 bases, and 5 bases lay in between. Looked up from germline, CDR1 is MNHEY and CDR2 is SVGAGI.

The V and J genes are TRBV4-3 and TRBJ2-3; 8 bases line up with TRBD2. Germline lookup yields CDR1 LGHNA and CDR2 YSLEER. The V segment lost 1 base and the J segment 3 bases; nucleotides outside the gene matches: 3. The CDR3 covers 15 residues. CDR3 loop: CASSQGGGRTDTQYF. The CDR3 DNA reads TGCGCCAGCAGCCAAGGGGGCGGGAGGACAGATACGCAGTATTTT.

The chain employs TRBV9 and TRBJ2-7, with 8 bases identical to TRBD2. The CDR3 runs to 15 residues. Germline CDR1 is SGDLS and CDR2 is YYNGEE. Trimming at V came to 2 bases and at J to 3 bases, leaving 7 bases not matched to a gene. CDR3 sequence reads: CASSVYYGTSYEQYF. The DNA of the CDR3 is TGTGCCAGCAGCGTCTACTACGGGACTAGCTACGAGCAGTACTTC.

The CDR3 DNA is TGCGCCAGCAGCCAAGATAGGGAGGCGCGGGGTGAAAAACTGTTTTTT. Protein: CASSQDREARGEKLFF. V usage is TRBV4-1 and J usage is TRBJ1-4; no reliable D call. Per germline, CDR1 MGHRA and CDR2 YSYEKL. Trimming shortened V by 0 bases and J by 7 bases, and 15 bases separated the two germline ends. The CDR3 totals 16 residues.

The V call is TRBV2, the J call TRBJ2-3; D call uncertain. Germline CDR1 reads SNHLY; CDR2 reads FYNNEI. This CDR3 has 10 residues. Deletions cut 7 bases from V and 6 bases from J, with 5 bases between. CDR3 residues: CASTVDTQYF. The CDR3 DNA sequence: TGTGCCAGCACGGTGGATACGCAGTATTTT. The entire variable domain, with the rest obtained from reference TRBV2 and TRBJ2-3, is as follows: EPEVTQTPSHQVTQMGQEVILRCVPISNHLYFYWYRQILGQKVEFLVSFYNNEISEKSEIFDDQFSVERPDGSNFTLKIRSTKLEDSAMYFCASTVDTQYFGPGTRLTVL.

This chain joins TRBV28 and TRBJ2-5, with 9 bases identical to TRBD1. The CDR3 consists of 14 residues. Germline trimming cut 2 bases from V and 4 bases from J; bases unmatched to any gene: 2. Per germline, CDR1 MDHEN and CDR2 SYDVKM. This chain's CDR3 is CASSLEDRGETQYF. DNA for the CDR3: TGTGCCAGCAGTTTAGAGGACAGGGGAGAGACCCAGTACTTC.

The chain couples TRBV4-1 to TRBJ2-7; 8 nucleotides agree with TRBD1. Germline CDR1 reads MGHRA; CDR2 reads YSYEKL. This CDR3 spans 16 amino acids. The V gene end was trimmed by 0 bases and the J gene end by 4 bases; junction bases not matched to a gene: 8. The chain's CDR3 is CASSQDSGQGRYEQYF. In DNA, the CDR3 is TGCGCCAGCAGCCAAGATAGCGGACAGGGAAGGTACGAGCAGTACTTC.

The chain couples TRBV11-3 to TRBJ2-7; possibly TRBD1 for D (5 bases). Trimming removed 5 bases from V and 0 bases from J, with 8 bases in between. The germline V gene has CDR1 SGHNT and CDR2 YENEEA. The CDR3 is 13 amino acids. CDR3 residues: CASSQDSSYEQYF. The CDR3 bases are TGTGCCAGCAGCCAAGACAGCTCCTACGAGCAGTACTTC. Variable domain in full (rest from reference TRBV11-3 and TRBJ2-7): EAGVVQSPRYKIIEKKQPVAFWCNPISGHNTLYWYLQNLGQGPELLIRYENEEAVDDSQLPKDRFSAERLKGVDSTLKIQPAELGDSAVYLCASSQDSSYEQYFGPGTRLTVT.

There are many counts of this clone. The chain links TRBV12-5 to TRBJ2-5; weak D call: TRBD1 (5 bases). There are 14 residues in the CDR3. CDR1 is LGHNT, CDR2 FRNRAP, per germline. Trimming left V 1 base short and J 4 bases short, with 10 bases between. The CDR3 region is CASGLDLGAETQYF. The CDR3 nucleotides read TGTGCTAGTGGTTTGGACCTTGGGGCAGAGACCCAGTACTTC.

The rearrangement links TRBV24-1 to TRBJ2-5; the match to TRBD1 covers 9 bases. Germline CDR1 KGHDR, CDR2 SFDVKD. This CDR3 region has 14 residues. Unmatched junction bases numbered 7, after V lost 11 bases and J lost 1 base. The CDR3 is CAIGTGPSQETQYF. In nucleotides, the CDR3 is TGTGCCATCGGGACAGGGCCATCCCAAGAGACCCAGTACTTC.

The chain recombines TRBV6-2 or TRBV6-3 with TRBJ1-5, with 8 bases aligning to TRBD1. Trimming took 2 bases from V and 4 from J; bases not matched to a gene: 4. CDR1 is MNHEY and CDR2 is SVGEGT in the germline V gene. The CDR3 runs to 15 residues. In DNA form, the CDR3 reads TGTGCCAGCAGTTACGGTGACAGGGGAAATCAGCCCCAGCATTTT. This encodes CASSYGDRGNQPQHF.

This rearrangement joins TRBV5-1 to TRBJ2-3; D is perhaps TRBD1 (8 bases). The ends were cut back, 4 bases at V and 5 bases at J, with 17 bases in the middle. This CDR3 has 15 residues. Germline CDR1 reads SGHRS; CDR2 reads YFSETQ. The CDR3 DNA reads TGCGCCAGCAGCACAGGGGGGCGGGAGAGAGATACGCAGTATTTT. Protein sequence: CASSTGGRERDTQYF. Full variable domain (rest looked up from reference TRBV5-1 and TRBJ2-3): KAGVTQTPRYLIKTRGQQVTLSCSPISGHRSVSWYQQTPGQGLQFLFEYFSETQRNKGNFPGRFSGRQFSNSRSEMNVSTLELGDSALYLCASSTGGRERDTQYFGPGTRLTVL.

This CDR3 reads CASSYTSDLAKNIQYF. CDR3 nucleotides: TGTGCCAGCAGTTATACTAGCGATCTGGCCAAAAACATTCAGTACTTC. The V call is TRBV6-4, the J call TRBJ2-4, with 7 bases that match TRBD2. CDR1 is MRHNA, CDR2 SNTAGT, per germline. With V trimmed by 5 bases and J by 1 base, 8 bases remained unmatched. The CDR3 length is 16 residues.

The CDR3: CASSLELTPTGEQYF. The CDR3, as DNA: TGTGCCAGCAGCTTAGAATTGACCCCGACAGGCGAGCAGTACTTC. The chain links TRBV7-8 to TRBJ2-7; D possibly corresponds to TRBD1 (6 bases). CDR1 and CDR2 (germline): SGHVS, FQNEAQ. There are 15 residues in the CDR3. V was clipped by 1 base and J by 6 bases, with 16 bases between them.